The 5 T cell receptor beta chains listed next were all sequenced from one sample in a study of shared clonotypes between healthy human individuals (TCRdb year 2020). The library came from the immunoSEQ multiplex PCR assay. TCRdb stores this immuneACCESS table with in-frame sequences only. Part of the clones is absent; in the studies checked, under half of the shortfall reflects unresolved V genes, and no reason is known for the rest. This sample comprises around 1.4 million clones, approximately 98.5% of them detected only once. 0.36% of the sample is taken by the ten largest. Sequenced sample: naive CD4+ T cells sorted from blood. The cell subset or site label for this specimen denotes: CD45RA+ positively selected. The receptors were gathered from a man aged 25 to 40 in good health.

The chain is built from TRBV14 and TRBJ2-1, with unresolved D. The V gene's germline CDR1 is SGHDN and CDR2 FVKESK. This CDR3 is 14 amino acids long. Trimming took 4 bases from V and 0 from J, leaving 7 bases between them. This chain's CDR3 is CASSLFSSYNEQFF. The CDR3 DNA is TGTGCCAGCAGCCTGTTTAGCTCCTACAATGAGCAGTTCTTC.

The chain links TRBV5-1 to TRBJ2-1, with TRBD2 identical over 10 bases. V was clipped by 6 bases and J by 6 bases; unmatched bases: 6. Germline V CDR1 and CDR2: SGHRS, YFSETQ. The CDR3 runs to 14 residues. The chain's CDR3 is CASKRLAGANEQFF. DNA of the CDR3: TGCGCCAGCAAACGGCTAGCGGGAGCCAATGAGCAGTTCTTC.

The V and J genes are TRBV7-3 and TRBJ2-7; unclear D gene. Trimming shortened V by 4 bases and J by 7 bases, and 8 bases separated the two germline ends. CDR3 length equals 11 residues. Per the germline V gene, CDR1 is SGHTA and CDR2 is FQGTGA. The DNA of the CDR3 is TGTGCCAGCAGCTCCGGACGGGAGCAGTACTTC. Translation: CASSSGREQYF.

The rearrangement joins TRBV12-5 to TRBJ1-1; D ambiguous. The CDR3 has 13 residues. Germline V gene data show CDR1 as LGHNT and CDR2 as FRNRAP. The V end lost 7 bases, the J end lost 3 bases, and 12 bases lay between the germline ends. The CDR3 region is CASAPEIHTEAFF. The CDR3 region has the DNA TGTGCTAGTGCCCCAGAGATTCACACTGAAGCTTTCTTT.

The V call is TRBV29-1, the J call TRBJ1-1; D not certain. The CDR3 has 11 residues. The germline V gene has CDR1 SQVTM and CDR2 ANQGSEA. V was cut by 4 bases and J by 8 bases, with 11 bases left in between. The CDR3 bases are TGCAGCGTTGTCACGGGGAAGGAAGCTTTCTTT. It specifies CSVVTGKEAFF. Variable domain in full (rest from reference TRBV29-1 and TRBJ1-1): SAVISQKPSRDICQRGTSLTIQCQVDSQVTMMFWYRQQPGQSLTLIATANQGSEATYESGFVIDKFPISRPNLTFSTLTVSNMSPEDSSIYLCSVVTGKEAFFGQGTRLTVV.